A selection of T cell receptor beta chains follows, all from one sample in a study of blood T cells in healthy people across ages. MiXCR, run by TCRdb on the 5' RACE reads, gives a single entry per CDR3 protein. The table includes 1.6 million or so distinct CDR3 sequences, about 35% detected once. The sample taken for sequencing was blood. The receptors derive from a woman in her twenties or thirties in good health. CDR3s include the opening cysteine and the closing phenylalanine or tryptophan. Each record gives: V gene, J gene, D gene, clone size, CDR3 DNA, CDR3 protein. A D gene is named only where the DNA matches it firmly. Where a row states a size, it is once, few, many or the class of an expanded clone; other rows omit it.

TRBV13,TRBJ2-7,.,once,TGTGCCAGCAGTCCAGGGTGCAACGAGCAGTACTTC,CASSPGCNEQYF
TRBV4-1,TRBJ2-3,.,many,TGCGCCAGCAGCCAAGCTGGGGGATACACAGATACGCAGTATTTT,CASSQAGGYTDTQYF
TRBV29-1,TRBJ2-7,.,few,TGCAGCGTTTCAGCCGATTACGAGCAGTACTTC,CSVSADYEQYF
TRBV5-1,TRBJ1-6,.,.,TGCGCCAGCAGCTCTATCACGGATTCACCCCTCCACTTT,CASSSITDSPLHF
TRBV19,TRBJ2-5,TRBD2,.,TGTGCCAGTAGTATCGATTGTGGCGGGAGGGCCGGCCAAGAGACCCAGTACTTC,CASSIDCGGRAGQETQYF
TRBV12-3/TRBV12-4,TRBJ1-6,TRBD1,few,TGTGCCAGCAGACCCGGGACAGATAATTCACCCCTCCACTTT,CASRPGTDNSPLHF
TRBV30,TRBJ2-1,.,.,TGTGCCTGGAGTTTTGGTACCTACAATGAGCAGTTCTTC,CAWSFGTYNEQFF
TRBV7-3,TRBJ2-1,TRBD2,few,TGTGCCAGCAGCCCCGCGCCAGCGGGGGCGCAGGGGAGGAATGAGCAGTTCTTC,CASSPAPAGAQGRNEQFF
TRBV5-6,TRBJ1-5,.,.,TGTGCCAGCAGTTTACGGGGGAGCGGTCAGCCCCAGCATTTT,CASSLRGSGQPQHF
TRBV4-1,TRBJ1-2,.,few,TGCGCCAGCAGGGCCTCCGGGACGGACTATGGCTACACCTTC,CASRASGTDYGYTF
TRBV7-3,TRBJ2-7,TRBD2,.,TGTGCCAGCTGCTTAACGACTAGCGTCAATGAGCAGTACTTC,CASCLTTSVNEQYF
TRBV10-3,TRBJ2-5,TRBD2,.,TGTGCCATCAGTGAGTCTGGCGGGGGGGCACGAGAGACCCAGTACTTC,CAISESGGGARETQYF
TRBV20-1,TRBJ1-5,.,many,TGCAGTGCTAGAGCAGGGAATCAGCCCCAGCATTTT,CSARAGNQPQHF
TRBV7-2,TRBJ2-1,.,many,TGTGCCAGCAGTTTATTAGGGGGCAATGAGCAGTTCTTC,CASSLLGGNEQFF
TRBV29-1,TRBJ1-2,TRBD1,.,TGCACCGGCGGGGACAGGGGCTATGGCTACACCTTC,CTGGDRGYGYTF
TRBV14,TRBJ1-4,.,.,TGTGCCGGCAGCCAAGATTGGGTCGGTGGGCTGTTTTTT,CAGSQDWVGGLFF
TRBV6-7,TRBJ2-4,.,.,TGTGCCAGCCGGTTTGGGAGAGCTTCCCTATCCAAGCAGTACTTC,CASRFGRASLSKQYF
TRBV7-9,TRBJ1-2,.,.,TGTGCCAGCAGCTTAGACGCAGGACTAACCTATGGCTACACCTTC,CASSLDAGLTYGYTF
TRBV4-2,TRBJ2-5,TRBD2,few,TGTGCCAGCAGCCAAGCGTGGACTAGCGGGGGCAACCAAGAGACCCAGTACTTC,CASSQAWTSGGNQETQYF
TRBV5-5,TRBJ1-1,.,.,TGTGCCAGCAGCACCTACATAGAGGCTGAAGCTTTCTTT,CASSTYIEAEAFF
TRBV5-1,TRBJ2-7,TRBD1,.,TGCGCCAGCAGCTGGGGACAGGGGCCTGTCTACGAGCAGTACTTC,CASSWGQGPVYEQYF
TRBV29-1,TRBJ2-2,TRBD2,.,TGCAGCGTTGAAAGTTTCGCGGGAGCGGGGATCGCCGGGGAGCTGTTTTTT,CSVESFAGAGIAGELFF
TRBV13,TRBJ1-5,TRBD1,.,TGTGCCAGCAGCTTAAATACCGGGACAGTCAATCAGCCCCAGCATTTT,CASSLNTGTVNQPQHF
TRBV20-1,TRBJ2-7,.,many,TGCAGTGCTCGGCCGTTTCGGAGCTCCTACGAGCAGTACTTC,CSARPFRSSYEQYF
TRBV27,TRBJ2-1,.,few,TGTGCCATCCAACATGTCCCCAATGAGCAGTTCTTC,CAIQHVPNEQFF